Following are 9 T cell receptor beta chains from one sample sequenced in a study of CXCR3-negative and CXCR3-positive naive CD8 T cells. Their target antigens are unknown. Study-wide results and limits: TRB CDR3s were more hydrophobic in CXCR3-positive than in CXCR3-negative naive cells.

With UMI labels, 5' RACE was used to prepare the TRB cDNA libraries. TCRdb processed the 5' RACE reads again and assigns one entry to each CDR3 protein, with no DNA. The sample data list around 63,000 distinct CDR3 sequences. Sequenced material: naive CXCR3+ CD8+ T cells from blood. As for subset: CD45RO-CCR7+CD27+CD95- naive CD8+ T cells expressing CXCR3 (TNR3+). The receptors were sampled from a human donor in good health. Some clones in this sample may be carry-over from other donors' samples.

This chain uses TRBV6-4 with TRBJ2-3; the TCRdb call, TRBD1, lacks DNA for checking. This CDR3 region has 16 residues. CDR1 is MRHNA, CDR2 SNTAGT, per germline. CDR3 region: CASSESPGGNTDTQYF.

The chain has TRBV25-1 and TRBJ1-2; TCRdb selects TRBD1, and the lack of DNA leaves this call unchecked. The germline gives CDR1 MGHDK, CDR2 SYGVNS. CDR3 length: 15 amino acids. CDR3 region: CASSERQDLIGGYTF.

The chain employs TRBV28 and TRBJ2-1; TCRdb proposes TRBD1, but this gene call is untestable without DNA. There are 15 residues in the CDR3. Looked up from germline, CDR1 is MDHEN and CDR2 is SYDVKM. CDR3 sequence: CASSSPRSPNGEQFF.

The chain has TRBV30 and TRBJ2-1. CDR1 is GTSNPN, CDR2 SVGIG, per germline (reference sequence). This CDR3 comprises 13 residues. The chain's CDR3 is CAWRTSSYNEQFF.

CDR3 region: CASSGRGGPIYGYTF. V usage is TRBV3-1 and J usage is TRBJ1-2. The CDR3 consists of 15 residues. Germline values: CDR1 LGHDT, CDR2 YNNKEL (reference sequence). Supplemented by reference TRBV3-1 and TRBJ1-2, the full variable domain reads DTAVSQTPKYLVTQMGNDKSIKCEQNLGHDTMYWYKQDSKKFLKIMFSYNNKELIINETVPNRFSPKSPDKAHLNLHINSLELGDSAVYFCASSGRGGPIYGYTFGSGTRLTVV.

This chain connects TRBV6-5 to TRBJ1-6; TCRdb proposes TRBD1, but this gene call is untestable without DNA. This CDR3 spans 14 amino acids. Germline assignment: CDR1 MNHEY and CDR2 SVGAGI. This chain's CDR3 is CASSEDRGNSPLHF.

V usage is TRBV27 and J usage is TRBJ2-7; TCRdb lists TRBD1, though no DNA is available to test this call. This CDR3 has 12 residues. Germline assignment: CDR1 MNHEY and CDR2 SMNVEV (reference sequence). The CDR3 protein is CASSPGLGEQYF.

The rearrangement joins TRBV14 to TRBJ2-2. This CDR3 has 14 amino acids. Germline V gene data show CDR1 as SGHDN and CDR2 as FVKESK. The CDR3 sequence: CASSQEVGTGELFF. Based on the CDR3 plus reference TRBV14 and TRBJ2-2, the full variable domain is EAGVTQFPSHSVIEKGQTVTLRCDPISGHDNLYWYRRVMGKEIKFLLHFVKESKQDESGMPNNRFLAERTGGTYSTLKVQPAELEDSGVYFCASSQEVGTGELFFGEGSRLTVL.

V gene TRBV19 combines with J gene TRBJ1-5; TCRdb designates TRBD1, a call that cannot be tested without DNA. The germline V gene encodes CDR1 LNHDA and CDR2 SQIVND (reference sequence). The CDR3 is 14 residues long. The CDR3 here is CASRGILGNQPQHF.